The 21 T cell receptor beta chains given below trace back to one sample, sequenced in a study of blood T cell repertoires in COVID-19. Assay: immunoSEQ multiplex PCR; the TCRdb copy retains only in-frame clones and omits some. The table has 190,000 or so clones, approximately 88% seen once. Sequenced material: peripheral blood. The receptor source for this set is a woman aged 25 to 45 with acute or convalescent COVID-19.

On this clone itself: This same CDR3 is encoded by further DNA sequences in the sample. The rearrangement joins TRBV7-2 to TRBJ2-7, with a tentative D call TRBD1 (6 bases). V was clipped by 2 bases and J by 4 bases, with 12 bases between them. CDR1 and CDR2 from the germline V gene are SGHTA and FQGNSA. The CDR3 length is 14 residues. This CDR3 reads CASSLSGGGYEQYF. CDR3 DNA sequence: TGTGCCAGCAGCTTATCTGGGGGCGGATACGAGCAGTACTTC.

This chain links TRBV4-1 with TRBJ2-5; D is unclear. Germline loops: CDR1 MGHRA, CDR2 YSYEKL. The CDR3 contains 13 residues. The V end lost 1 base, the J end lost 1 base, and 4 bases lay between the germline ends. CDR3 bases: TGCGCCAGCAGCCAAGTAGTCCAAGAGACCCAGTACTTC. Translation: CASSQVVQETQYF.

The chain couples TRBV6-5 to TRBJ2-1; TRBD2 agrees at 9 bases. J gave up 15 bases and V 6 bases, and 12 bases lay outside the gene matches. Germline V gene lookup returns CDR1 MNHEY and CDR2 SVGAGI. The CDR3 has 13 residues. The CDR3 nucleotides are TGTGCCAGCAGCCTCGAACCTGGGACTAGCCGGTTCTTC. It translates to CASSLEPGTSRFF.

The rearrangement uses TRBV6-5 and TRBJ2-5, with D hard to call. Germline lookup yields CDR1 MNHEY and CDR2 SVGAGI. V was shortened by 9 bases and J by 1 base, with 9 bases between the two germline ends. The CDR3 length is 12 residues. The CDR3 reads CASRTLQETQYF. The CDR3 bases are TGTGCCAGTAGAACTCTCCAAGAGACCCAGTACTTC.

The chain couples TRBV12-5 to TRBJ2-1, with a weak D call TRBD1 (6 bases). V was cut by 3 bases and J by 0 bases, with 9 bases left in between. The CDR3 consists of 15 residues. Germline values: CDR1 LGHNT, CDR2 FRNRAP. The CDR3 loop is CASGFGTYSYNEQFF. The CDR3 DNA follows: TGTGCTAGTGGTTTTGGGACATACTCCTACAATGAGCAGTTCTTC.

This clone was recorded only once. The chain links TRBV20-1 to TRBJ2-3; 11 positions match TRBD2. With 6 bases clipped from V and 3 bases from J, the junction kept 5 bases outside the gene matches. The CDR3 is 14 amino acids. Looked up from germline, CDR1 is DFQATT and CDR2 is SNEGSKA (reference sequence). The CDR3 sequence: CSASSGRATDTQYF. The CDR3 coding sequence is TGCAGTGCGAGTAGCGGGAGGGCTACAGATACGCAGTATTTT.

The chain has TRBV7-9 and TRBJ1-6; tentative D call: TRBD1 (6 bases). V lost 4 bases and J 11 bases, leaving 15 bases between the germline ends. Per the germline V gene, CDR1 is SEHNR and CDR2 is FQNEAQ (reference sequence). The CDR3 loop spans 14 amino acids. The CDR3 loop reads CASSSTGRGAPLHF. CDR3 bases: TGTGCCAGCAGCTCCACAGGGAGAGGAGCACCCCTCCACTTT.

CDR3 loop: CASSLMGPSTDTQYF. CDR3 in DNA: TGTGCCAGCAGCTTGATGGGGCCGAGCACAGATACGCAGTATTTT. The rearrangement joins TRBV7-9 to TRBJ2-3, with D tentatively TRBD1 (5 bases). CDR1 and CDR2 (germline): SEHNR, FQNEAQ (reference sequence). The CDR3 length is 15 residues. Trimming cost V 3 bases and J 0 bases, with 10 bases left between them.

The chain recombines TRBV7-2 with TRBJ1-6; D gene ambiguous. V lost 1 base and J lost 0, with 13 bases in between. CDR1 and CDR2 from the germline V gene are SGHTA and FQGNSA. The CDR3 runs to 18 residues. In nucleotides, the CDR3 is TGTGCCAGCAGCTTAGATTCTGGGCTCAGCTCCTATAATTCACCCCTCCACTTT. Protein sequence: CASSLDSGLSSYNSPLHF.

The rearrangement links TRBV29-1 to TRBJ2-7; 7 bases are a match to TRBD2. Trimming removed 4 bases from V and 2 bases from J; junction bases left unmatched: 5. Germline values: CDR1 SQVTM, CDR2 ANQGSEA. The CDR3 contains 13 residues. The CDR3 DNA sequence: TGCAGCGTTGTGGCTGGGAGGGCCTACGAGCAGTACTTC. Its translation: CSVVAGRAYEQYF.

The chain employs TRBV28 and TRBJ1-1; D is unresolved. The CDR3 contains 15 residues. V lost 1 base, J lost 6 bases, and 15 bases lay in between. CDR1 and CDR2 from the germline V gene are MDHEN and SYDVKM. CDR3 region: CASSLYGSGLAEAFF. The CDR3 DNA reads as TGTGCCAGCAGTTTATATGGCAGTGGTTTGGCTGAAGCTTTCTTT.

The J gene is TRBJ2-1, the V gene TRBV2; D is perhaps TRBD1 (6 bases). This CDR3 spans 14 amino acids. Germline values: CDR1 SNHLY, CDR2 FYNNEI. V was trimmed by 3 bases and J by 5 bases, leaving 11 bases between them. In DNA, the CDR3 is TGTGCCAGCAGTGAGCAGGGGTGCCACAATGAGCAGTTCTTC. It codes for CASSEQGCHNEQFF.

The V call is TRBV5-1, the J call TRBJ2-1; 8 bases are a match to TRBD2. This CDR3 contains 16 residues. Germline V CDR1 and CDR2: SGHRS, YFSETQ. Trimming at V came to 7 bases and at J to 0 bases, leaving 9 bases not matched to a gene. Here the CDR3 DNA reads TGCGCCAGCGGAGGGGGTAGCGGGACCTCCTACAATGAGCAGTTCTTC. Amino acids: CASGGGSGTSYNEQFF.

V usage is TRBV11-2 and J usage is TRBJ2-1; TRBD1 might be the D (5 bases). With 5 bases removed from V and 5 bases from J, the gap between germline ends came to 10 bases. From germline, CDR1 is SGHAT and CDR2 FQNNGV. The CDR3 is 13 residues long. The CDR3 region is CASSPQDNNEQFF. DNA of the CDR3: TGTGCCAGCAGCCCCCAGGACAACAATGAGCAGTTCTTC.

The CDR3 is CASLLAGGRELFF. Here the CDR3 DNA reads TGTGCCAGCCTACTAGCGGGAGGCCGGGAGCTGTTTTTT. This sequence joins TRBV6-5 and TRBJ2-2, with 12 positions matching TRBD2. CDR3 length: 13 residues. The V segment lost 8 bases and the J segment 9 bases; nucleotides outside the gene matches: 4. The germline V gene encodes CDR1 MNHEY and CDR2 SVGAGI.

This clone was counted once. The chain combines TRBV12-3 or TRBV12-4 with TRBJ1-1, with unresolved D. V shed 4 bases and J shed 8 bases, with 8 bases lying between them. CDR3 length: 11 residues. The CDR3, as DNA: TGTGCCAGCAGTTCTTTCAGAGAAGCTTTCTTT. Its translation: CASSSFREAFF.

This chain links TRBV2 with TRBJ2-5; a possible D gene is TRBD2 (6 bases). There are 11 residues in the CDR3. The germline V gene encodes CDR1 SNHLY and CDR2 FYNNEI. V lost 11 bases and J lost 5, with 12 bases in between. For the CDR3, the DNA is TGTGCCCAGGCCGGAGGGGAGACCCAGTACTTC. This gives the protein CAQAGGETQYF. The whole variable domain, filled in from reference TRBV2 and TRBJ2-5, reads EPEVTQTPSHQVTQMGQEVILRCVPISNHLYFYWYRQILGQKVEFLVSFYNNEISEKSEIFDDQFSVERPDGSNFTLKIRSTKLEDSAMYFCAQAGGETQYFGPGTRLLVL.

The V gene is TRBV9, the J gene TRBJ2-5, with D maybe TRBD2 (5 bases). V gave up 4 bases and J gave up 4 bases, with 11 bases separating them. The CDR3 runs to 13 residues. The germline V gene encodes CDR1 SGDLS and CDR2 YYNGEE. CDR3 bases: TGTGCCAGCAGCCCCGGGGTCACAGAGACCCAGTACTTC. This sequence encodes CASSPGVTETQYF. Complete variable domain (other parts from reference TRBV9 and TRBJ2-5): DSGVTQTPKHLITATGQRVTLRCSPRSGDLSVYWYQQSLDQGLQFLIQYYNGEERAKGNILERFSAQQFPDLHSELNLSSLELGDSALYFCASSPGVTETQYFGPGTRLLVL.

J is TRBJ2-2 and V is TRBV18; D is possibly TRBD1 (5 bases). The ends were cut back, 0 bases at V and 6 bases at J, with 14 bases in the middle. The germline gives CDR1 KGHSH, CDR2 LQKENI. CDR3 length: 16 amino acids. Written as DNA, the CDR3 is TGTGCCAGCTCACCACCGGCGACAGAGGATCCCGGGGAGCTGTTTTTT. It specifies CASSPPATEDPGELFF. Based on the CDR3 plus reference TRBV18 and TRBJ2-2, the full variable domain is NAGVMQNPRHLVRRRGQEARLRCSPMKGHSHVYWYRQLPEEGLKFMVYLQKENIIDESGMPKERFSAEFPKEGPSILRIQQVVRGDSAAYFCASSPPATEDPGELFFGEGSRLTVL.

The genes are TRBV19 and TRBJ2-1; TRBD2 matches 8 bases. The germline V gene has CDR1 LNHDA and CDR2 SQIVND (reference sequence). After removal of 6 bases from V and 9 bases from J, the junction contained 7 bases not matched to a gene. CDR3 size: 13 residues. CDR3 in DNA: TGTGCCAGTAGGGTAGCGGGGATAGGTGAGCAGTTCTTC. Protein: CASRVAGIGEQFF.

V is TRBV12-3 or TRBV12-4 and J is TRBJ2-5; D is possibly TRBD1 (5 bases). V lost 6 bases and J 1 base, leaving 9 bases between the germline ends. This CDR3 is 13 amino acids long. This chain's CDR3 is CASRQGVQETQYF. The CDR3 DNA reads TGTGCCAGCAGACAAGGGGTCCAAGAGACCCAGTACTTC.